These 13 T cell receptor beta chains originate from one sample sequenced in a study of regulatory T cells in long-lasting Graves disease. Combining iRepertoire HTBI primers with Arm-PCR of CDR3 regions, the authors built TCR beta libraries. TCRdb re-analysed the multiplex PCR reads in MiXCR, keeping a single row per CDR3 protein. Counted here are about 560,000 distinct CDR3 sequences, approximately 16% occurring once; the ten biggest clones make up around 12%. Time point defined: newly diagnosed GD, antithyroid drugs for less than 3 months. After RNA was extracted from PBMCs, the TCR library was made from it. The sample was also reused in another study, on T cells in Graves' hyperthyroidism and ophthalmopathy.

Source: peripheral blood mononuclear cells (PBMCs), taken at new diagnosis, from a patient treated with antithyroid drugs. These TCRs come from a man between 18 and 29 years old with Graves disease.

This clonotype was detected only a few times. V usage is TRBV6-1 and J usage is TRBJ2-1, with TRBD2 matching 8 bases. Germline V CDR1 and CDR2: MNHNS, SASEGT. V dropped 5 bases and J dropped 9; count of bases not matched to a gene: 9. There are 14 residues in the CDR3. The CDR3 sequence: CASSHGGAMGEQFF. For the CDR3, the DNA is TGTGCCAGCAGTCACGGGGGGGCAATGGGTGAGCAGTTCTTC.

The J gene is TRBJ1-4, the V gene TRBV3-1; possibly TRBD1 for D (6 bases). V was clipped by 4 bases and J by 0 bases, with 9 bases between them. The CDR3 extends over 15 amino acids. Germline CDR1 is LGHDT and CDR2 is YNNKEL (reference sequence). The CDR3 nucleotides read TGTGCCAGCAGCCGGGACATCTCAACTAATGAAAAACTGTTTTTT. Protein sequence: CASSRDISTNEKLFF.

Note on this clonotype: One junction end does not reproduce the germline sequence, and a read error may be involved. The chain links TRBV7-7 to TRBJ2-1, with TRBD2 identical over 8 bases. There are 14 residues in the CDR3. Germline V gene lookup returns CDR1 SSHAT and CDR2 FNYEAQ (reference sequence). The CDR3 protein is CASSHSLAAGEQFF. The CDR3 region has the DNA TGTGCTAGCAGCCATTCACTAGCGGCCGGGGAGCAGTTCTTC.

This clonotype was detected a few times. The CDR3 carries no conserved terminal phenylalanine or tryptophan, so it likely arises from a read error. The chain is built from TRBV18 and TRBJ2-1, with 7 positions matching TRBD2. This CDR3 has 13 residues. The V gene end was trimmed by 1 base and the J gene end by 12 bases; junction bases not matched to a gene: 6. Germline V gene sequence: CDR1 KGHSH, CDR2 LQKENI. CDR3 bases: TGTGCCAGCTCACCACGGGACGGCGGGAGGCAGTTCTCC. Protein: CASSPRDGGRQFS.

This clonotype has just a few counts. One base away lies a much larger clone, so this may be a sequencing read error. This chain joins TRBV2 and TRBJ2-3, with 11 positions matching TRBD2. J was trimmed by 5 bases and V by 8 bases; bases with no gene match: 6. The CDR3 has 14 residues. Per the germline V gene, CDR1 is SNHLY and CDR2 is FYNNEI. This CDR3 reads CASQGTSGKDTQYF. In nucleotides, the CDR3 is TGTGCCAGCCAAGGGACTAGCGGTAAAGATACGCAGTATTTT.

To note about this clonotype: At one end, the junction sequence differs from germline, possibly due to a read error. The chain has TRBV5-1 and TRBJ2-1; D is ambiguous. The end of the DNA aligns better with TRBJ2-5, so the J call may be wrong. The germline gives CDR1 SGHRS, CDR2 YFSETQ. This CDR3 has 14 amino acids. This CDR3 reads CASSSLLGQETQYF. The DNA for the CDR3 is TGTGCCAGCAGCTCCCTTTTAGGGCAAGAGACCCAGTACTTC.

The chain couples TRBV9 to TRBJ2-3; tentative D call: TRBD2 (6 bases). The CDR3 runs 16 residues. The V gene's germline CDR1 is SGDLS and CDR2 YYNGEE. Trimming took 4 bases from V and 2 from J, leaving 17 bases between them. CDR3 sequence: CASSLGTGGNTDTQYF. The CDR3 nucleotides read TGTGCCAGCAGCCTGGGGACTGGCGGGAACACAGATACGCAGTATTTT.

In this sample, this clonotype turned up many times. V is TRBV11-2 and J is TRBJ2-1; 15 positions agree with TRBD2. The J segment lost 5 bases and the V segment lost 2 bases, leaving 7 bases of the junction unmatched. The CDR3 contains 18 residues. The germline V gene encodes CDR1 SGHAT and CDR2 FQNNGV. The CDR3 is CASSLLGLAGGPHNEQFF. The CDR3 nucleotides read TGTGCCAGCAGCTTACTAGGACTAGCGGGAGGGCCCCACAATGAGCAGTTCTTC.

This clonotype is a singleton in its sample. Its ends do not fully match the called genes, so a read error is possible. The V and J genes are TRBV15 and TRBJ2-5; 8 bases are shared with TRBD1. This CDR3 has 18 residues. Germline V gene data show CDR1 as LNHNV and CDR2 as YYDKDF (reference sequence). The CDR3 DNA follows: TGTGCCACCGGTAAAACAAGGGACAGGTTCCGGCGGGATGAGACCCAGTGCTTC. This translates into CATGKTRDRFRRDETQCF.

The V call is TRBV7-9, the J call TRBJ1-1; TRBD1 agrees at 7 bases. V trimming: 5 bases; J trimming: 0 bases; junction bases outside the gene matches: 15. Per germline, CDR1 SEHNR and CDR2 FQNEAQ (reference sequence). CDR3 length equals 18 residues. CDR3 coding DNA: TGTGCCAGCAGCCCTGCGGAAGGGGGCGCAGCTCTGAACACTGAAGCTTTCTTT. Protein sequence: CASSPAEGGAALNTEAFF. Together with reference TRBV7-9 and TRBJ1-1, the CDR3 gives the full variable domain: DTGVSQNPRHKITKRGQNVTFRCDPISEHNRLYWYRQTLGQGPEFLTYFQNEAQLEKSRLLSDRFSAERPKGSFSTLEIQRTEQGDSAMYLCASSPAEGGAALNTEAFFGQGTRLTVV.

This chain links TRBV7-9 with TRBJ1-1, with TRBD1 as a possible D gene (5 bases). CDR3 length equals 16 residues. Trimming shortened V by 3 bases and J by 6 bases, and 20 bases separated the two germline ends. Germline CDR1 reads SEHNR; CDR2 reads FQNEAQ (reference sequence). Written as DNA, the CDR3 is TGTGCCAGCAGCTTTGTCTTCGGGGGAGAATTCGCTGAAGCTTTCTTT. Protein product: CASSFVFGGEFAEAFF.

The chain links TRBV9 to TRBJ2-1, with D unresolved. Germline V gene lookup returns CDR1 SGDLS and CDR2 YYNGEE. V gave up 0 bases and J gave up 4 bases, with 5 bases separating them. The CDR3 is made up of 13 amino acids. The CDR3 sequence: CASSVASYNEQFF. The CDR3 bases are TGTGCCAGCAGCGTAGCCTCTTACAATGAGCAGTTCTTC.

This clonotype was detected only a few times. The gene calls are TRBV5-4 and TRBJ1-2; D gene unclear. This CDR3 has 11 residues. CDR1 and CDR2 from the germline V gene are SGHNT and YYREEE (reference sequence). V lost 0 bases and J 8 bases, leaving 5 bases between the germline ends. This chain's CDR3 is CASSLGVGYTF. The DNA for the CDR3 is TGTGCCAGCAGCTTGGGGGTAGGCTACACCTTC.